This TCR beta chain was identified during a study of T cell repertoires in cytomegalovirus infection. Study-wide background: Carrying CMV and the relevant HLA type showed in public TCR beta signatures. Study results and caveats: Ex vivo responses were dominated by HLA-C-restricted CMV-specific TCR beta clonotypes. Summed frequency of public TCR beta families distinguished CMV carriers with the relevant HLA.

There are a few counts of this clonotype. Antigen unknown. Per germline, CDR1 SGDLS and CDR2 YYNGEE. Trimming removed 3 bases from V and 5 bases from J, with 5 bases in between. CDR3 length: 12 amino acids. TCRdb ran MiXCR on the reads and lists one entry per CDR3 protein. This sample has over 300,000 distinct CDR3 sequences, with more than 9% found just once. This clonotype originated in a human donor in good health (CMV status not recorded). Some clones in this sample may be carry-over from other donors' samples. The chain joins TRBV9 to TRBJ2-2, with no clear D. Sequencing input: PBMCs. CDR3 protein: CASSAGTGELFF. DNA of the CDR3: TGTGCCAGCAGCGCCGGAACCGGGGAGCTGTTTTTT.